This TCR beta chain is from a study of molecular identifiers for immune sequencing clone quantification. The overall study: With replicates, the RNA of around 20,000 or 99,000 naive CD8 cells was split five ways and four were sequenced.

Source material for naive CD8 libraries was about 17,000 to 1,100,000 sorted cells, with 10%, 30% or 50% RNA. This clonotype occurred many times. Trimming took 7 bases from V and 11 from J; bases not matched to a gene: 7. The CDR3 totals 11 residues. CDR1 is MNHEY, CDR2 SVGEGT, per germline. Preparation methods for the bulk TCR libraries were those previously described, with listed TCR primers. TCRdb itself ran the PCR reads through MiXCR, one entry per CDR3 protein. The table shows 75,000 to 95,000 distinct CDR3 sequences, with approximately 23% occurring only once. The chain recombines TRBV6-2 or TRBV6-3 with TRBJ2-7; 8 nucleotides align to TRBD1. Sequenced sample: naive CD8+ T cells from blood, with Jurkat cell RNA spiked in. Subset here: FACS-sorted CD8+CD4-CCR7+CD45RA+ naive T cells. The origin of this receptor is a human donor in good health. Some libraries in this study had Jurkat cell RNA spiked in. The CDR3 DNA reads as TGTGCCAGCAACCAACAGGGGGTTGAGTACTTC. It codes for CASNQQGVEYF.